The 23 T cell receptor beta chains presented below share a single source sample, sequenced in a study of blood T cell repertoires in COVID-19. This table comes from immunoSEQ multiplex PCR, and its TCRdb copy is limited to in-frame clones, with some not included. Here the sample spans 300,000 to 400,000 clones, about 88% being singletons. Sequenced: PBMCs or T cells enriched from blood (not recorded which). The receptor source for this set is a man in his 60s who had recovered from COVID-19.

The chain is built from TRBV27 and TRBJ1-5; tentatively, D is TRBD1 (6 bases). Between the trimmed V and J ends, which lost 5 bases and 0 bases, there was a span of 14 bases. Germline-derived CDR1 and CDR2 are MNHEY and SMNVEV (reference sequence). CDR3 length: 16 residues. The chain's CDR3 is CASSPRTDNSNQPQHF. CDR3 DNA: TGTGCCAGCAGTCCCAGGACAGACAATAGCAATCAGCCCCAGCATTTT.

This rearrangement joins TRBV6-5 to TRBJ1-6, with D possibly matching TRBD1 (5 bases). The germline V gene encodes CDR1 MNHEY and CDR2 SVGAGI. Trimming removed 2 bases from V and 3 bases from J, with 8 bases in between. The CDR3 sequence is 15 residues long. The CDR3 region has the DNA TGTGCCAGCAGTTACGGGGGGAACTATAATTCACCCCTCCACTTT. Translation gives CASSYGGNYNSPLHF.

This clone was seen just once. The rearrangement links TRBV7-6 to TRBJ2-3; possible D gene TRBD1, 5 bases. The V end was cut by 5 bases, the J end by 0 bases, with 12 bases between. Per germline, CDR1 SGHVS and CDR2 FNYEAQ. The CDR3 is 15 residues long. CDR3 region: CASSPQVPSTDTQYF. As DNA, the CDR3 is TGTGCCAGCAGCCCACAGGTTCCTAGCACAGATACGCAGTATTTT. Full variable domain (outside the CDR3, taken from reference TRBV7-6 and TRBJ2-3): GAGVSQSPRYKVTKRGQDVALRCDPISGHVSLYWYRQALGQGPEFLTYFNYEAQQDKSGLPNDRFSAERPEGSISTLTIQRTEQRDSAMYRCASSPQVPSTDTQYFGPGTRLTVL.

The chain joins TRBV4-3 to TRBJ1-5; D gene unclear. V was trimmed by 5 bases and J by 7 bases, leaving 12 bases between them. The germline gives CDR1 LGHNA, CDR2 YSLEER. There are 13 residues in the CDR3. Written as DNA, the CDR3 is TGCGCCAGCAGCGAACGGGGTGGGCAGCCCCAGCATTTT. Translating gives CASSERGGQPQHF.

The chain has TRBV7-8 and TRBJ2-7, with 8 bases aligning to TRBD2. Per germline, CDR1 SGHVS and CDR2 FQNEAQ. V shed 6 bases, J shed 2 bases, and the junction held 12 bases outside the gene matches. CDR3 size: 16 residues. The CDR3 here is CASSLIKAGATYEQYF. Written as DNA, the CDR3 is TGTGCCAGCAGTTTGATTAAAGCGGGAGCAACCTACGAGCAGTACTTC. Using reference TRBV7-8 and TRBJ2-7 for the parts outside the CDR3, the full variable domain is GAGVSQSPRYKVAKRGQDVALRCDPISGHVSLFWYQQALGQGPEFLTYFQNEAQLDKSGLPSDRFFAERPEGSVSTLKIQRTQQEDSAVYLCASSLIKAGATYEQYFGPGTRLTVT.

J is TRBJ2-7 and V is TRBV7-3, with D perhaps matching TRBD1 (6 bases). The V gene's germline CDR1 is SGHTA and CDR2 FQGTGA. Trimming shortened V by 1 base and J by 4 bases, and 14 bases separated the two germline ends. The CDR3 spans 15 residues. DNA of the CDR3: TGTGCCAGCAGCTTAAACTCAGGGGAGAGATACGAGCAGTACTTC. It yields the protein CASSLNSGERYEQYF.

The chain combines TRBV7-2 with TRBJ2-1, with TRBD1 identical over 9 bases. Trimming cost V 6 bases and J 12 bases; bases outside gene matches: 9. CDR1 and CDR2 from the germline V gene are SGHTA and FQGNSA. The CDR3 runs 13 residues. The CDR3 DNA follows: TGTGCCAGCAGTACACAGGGGGCGATCGGGCAGTTCTTC. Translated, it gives CASSTQGAIGQFF.

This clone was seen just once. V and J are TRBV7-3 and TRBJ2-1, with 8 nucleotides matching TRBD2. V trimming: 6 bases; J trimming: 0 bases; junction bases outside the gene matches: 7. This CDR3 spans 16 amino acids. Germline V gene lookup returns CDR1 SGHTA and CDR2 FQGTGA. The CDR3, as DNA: TGTGCCAGCAGTCGACTAGCGCAAAGCTCCTACAATGAGCAGTTCTTC. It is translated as CASSRLAQSSYNEQFF.

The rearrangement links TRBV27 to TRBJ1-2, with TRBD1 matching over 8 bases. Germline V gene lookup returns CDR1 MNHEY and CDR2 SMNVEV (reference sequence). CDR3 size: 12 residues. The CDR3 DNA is TGTTTTCGGACAGGGAAAAACTATGGCTACACCTTC. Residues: CFRTGKNYGYTF.

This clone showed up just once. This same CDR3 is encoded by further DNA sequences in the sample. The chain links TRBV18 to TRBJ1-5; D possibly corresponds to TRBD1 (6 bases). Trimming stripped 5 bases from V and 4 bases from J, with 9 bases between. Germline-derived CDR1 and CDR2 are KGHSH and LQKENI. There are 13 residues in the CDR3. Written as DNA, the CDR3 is TGTGCCAGCTCAGGGACAAGGAATCAGCCCCAGCATTTT. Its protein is CASSGTRNQPQHF.

CDR3 sequence: CSAYDRPRGFFGSYYGYTF. The CDR3 DNA sequence: TGCAGCGCCTACGACAGGCCCCGGGGTTTCTTCGGTAGCTACTATGGCTACACCTTC. The rearrangement joins TRBV29-1 to TRBJ1-2, with D tentatively TRBD1 (6 bases). The ends were cut back, 7 bases at V and 3 bases at J, with 33 bases in the middle. Looked up from germline, CDR1 is SQVTM and CDR2 is ANQGSEA. This CDR3 contains 19 residues.

CDR3 in amino acids: CASSLSPMGLNQPQHF. The CDR3 region has the DNA TGTGCCAGTAGTCTATCCCCAATGGGACTCAACCAGCCCCAGCATTTT. The V and J genes are TRBV19 and TRBJ1-5; D perhaps matches TRBD1 (5 bases). Germline assignment: CDR1 LNHDA and CDR2 SQIVND (reference sequence). The V end was cut by 5 bases, the J end by 7 bases, with 21 bases between. The CDR3 runs to 16 residues. Full variable domain (rest looked up from reference TRBV19 and TRBJ1-5): DGGITQSPKYLFRKEGQNVTLSCEQNLNHDAMYWYRQDPGQGLRLIYYSQIVNDFQKGDIAEGYSVSREKKESFPLTVTSAQKNPTAFYLCASSLSPMGLNQPQHFGDGTRLSIL.

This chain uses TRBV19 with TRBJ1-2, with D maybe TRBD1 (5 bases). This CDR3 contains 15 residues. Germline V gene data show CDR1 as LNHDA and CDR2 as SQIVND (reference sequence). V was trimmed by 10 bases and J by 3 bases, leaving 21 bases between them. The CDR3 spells CATLSNQGSDYGYTF. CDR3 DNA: TGTGCCACCCTATCCAACCAGGGCTCGGACTATGGCTACACCTTC.

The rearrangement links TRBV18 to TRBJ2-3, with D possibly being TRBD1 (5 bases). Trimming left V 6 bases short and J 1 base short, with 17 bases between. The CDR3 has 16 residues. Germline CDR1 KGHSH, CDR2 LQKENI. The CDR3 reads CASSLVRTWGTDTQYF. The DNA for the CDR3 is TGTGCCAGCTCGCTAGTTAGGACATGGGGCACAGATACGCAGTATTTT.

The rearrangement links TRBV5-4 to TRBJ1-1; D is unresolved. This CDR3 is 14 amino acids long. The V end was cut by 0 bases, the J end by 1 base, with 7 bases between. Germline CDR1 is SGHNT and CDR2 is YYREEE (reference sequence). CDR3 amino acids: CASSLAGTNTEAFF. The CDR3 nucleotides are TGTGCCAGCAGCTTGGCGGGAACGAACACTGAAGCTTTCTTT.

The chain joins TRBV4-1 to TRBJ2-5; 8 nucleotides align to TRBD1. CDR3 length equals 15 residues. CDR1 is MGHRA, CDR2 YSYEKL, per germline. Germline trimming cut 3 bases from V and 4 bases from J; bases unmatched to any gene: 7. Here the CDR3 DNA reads TGCGCCAGCAGCCAGCCTGGACAGGGTAGAGAGACCCAGTACTTC. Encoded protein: CASSQPGQGRETQYF.

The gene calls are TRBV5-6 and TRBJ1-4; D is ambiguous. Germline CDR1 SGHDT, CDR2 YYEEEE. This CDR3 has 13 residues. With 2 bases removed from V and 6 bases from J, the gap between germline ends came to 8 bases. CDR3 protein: CASSLERDEKLFF. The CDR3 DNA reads TGTGCCAGCAGCTTAGAGAGGGATGAAAAACTGTTTTTT.

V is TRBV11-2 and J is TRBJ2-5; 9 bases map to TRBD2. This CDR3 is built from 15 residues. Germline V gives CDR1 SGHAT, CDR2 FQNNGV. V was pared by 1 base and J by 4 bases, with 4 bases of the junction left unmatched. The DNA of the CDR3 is TGTGCCAGCAGCTTAGGGGCGGGGGGGATAGAGACCCAGTACTTC. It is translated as CASSLGAGGIETQYF.

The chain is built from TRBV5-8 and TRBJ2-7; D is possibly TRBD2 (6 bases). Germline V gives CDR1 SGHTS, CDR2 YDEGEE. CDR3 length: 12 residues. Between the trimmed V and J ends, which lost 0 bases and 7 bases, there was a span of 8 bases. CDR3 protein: CASSLVAGEQYF. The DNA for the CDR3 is TGTGCCAGCAGCTTGGTTGCGGGGGAGCAGTACTTC.

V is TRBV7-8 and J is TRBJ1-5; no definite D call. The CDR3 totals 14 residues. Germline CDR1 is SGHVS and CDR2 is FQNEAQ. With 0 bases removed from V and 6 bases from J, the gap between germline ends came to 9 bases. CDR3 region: CASSLARVGQPQHF. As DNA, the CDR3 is TGTGCCAGCAGCTTAGCCCGGGTTGGTCAGCCCCAGCATTTT.

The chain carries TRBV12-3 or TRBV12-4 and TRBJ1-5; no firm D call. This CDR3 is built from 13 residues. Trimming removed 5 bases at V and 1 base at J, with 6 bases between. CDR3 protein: CASSKESNQPQHF. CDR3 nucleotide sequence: TGTGCCAGCAGTAAGGAGAGCAATCAGCCCCAGCATTTT.

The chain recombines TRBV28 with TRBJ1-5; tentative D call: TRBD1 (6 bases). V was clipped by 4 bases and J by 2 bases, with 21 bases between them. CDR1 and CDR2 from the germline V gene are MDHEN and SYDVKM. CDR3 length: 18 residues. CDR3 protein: CASSSGQRLIFGNQPQHF. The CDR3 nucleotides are TGTGCCAGCAGTTCAGGACAGAGACTGATTTTTGGCAATCAGCCCCAGCATTTT.

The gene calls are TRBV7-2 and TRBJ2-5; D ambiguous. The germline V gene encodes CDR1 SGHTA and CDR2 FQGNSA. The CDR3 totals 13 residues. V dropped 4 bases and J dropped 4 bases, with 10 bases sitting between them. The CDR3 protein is CASSSVFRETQYF. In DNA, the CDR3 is TGTGCCAGCAGCTCCGTTTTTAGAGAGACCCAGTACTTC.